The clone carrying this TCR beta chain was recorded at least ten times. From about 20-30 mg of unsorted bulk tissue, DNA and RNA were co-extracted together. This sample was included in a study of tumor-infiltrating lymphocytes in primary liver carcinoma. Across the study: Sample counts of productive TCRbeta reads spanned roughly 3.65 to 8 million; these counts were similar across tissue types.

The CDR3 contains 16 residues. With V trimmed by 5 bases and J by 2 bases, 8 bases remained unmatched. Germline values: CDR1 SQVTM, CDR2 ANQGSEA. TCR beta cDNA was reverse-transcribed from approximately 0.45 ug of total RNA. The reaction used a constant-region primer and ProtoScript II reverse transcriptase. Three rounds of nested multiplex PCR with slightly modified ARM-PCR produced TCR beta libraries. The opening two PCR rounds, 10 cycles each, paired TRBV1-TRBV30 forward primers with a C-beta reverse primer. TCRdb reprocessed the multiplex PCR reads via MiXCR and lists one record per CDR3 protein. Among about 100,000 distinct CDR3 sequences listed, approximately 68% were seen once.

The TCR originated in a man in his forties with primary liver carcinoma and hepatitis B virus infection. Sequenced material: tumor-adjacent normal liver tissue. The chain has TRBV29-1 and TRBJ2-5, with TRBD2 matching over 13 bases. For the CDR3, the DNA is TGCAGCGTTCCGGATACTAGCGGGAGGGGTCAAGAGACCCAGTACTTC. Amino acid sequence: CSVPDTSGRGQETQYF. The complete variable domain, with remaining parts taken from reference TRBV29-1 and TRBJ2-5, reads SAVISQKPSRDICQRGTSLTIQCQVDSQVTMMFWYRQQPGQSLTLIATANQGSEATYESGFVIDKFPISRPNLTFSTLTVSNMSPEDSSIYLCSVPDTSGRGQETQYFGPGTRLLVL.